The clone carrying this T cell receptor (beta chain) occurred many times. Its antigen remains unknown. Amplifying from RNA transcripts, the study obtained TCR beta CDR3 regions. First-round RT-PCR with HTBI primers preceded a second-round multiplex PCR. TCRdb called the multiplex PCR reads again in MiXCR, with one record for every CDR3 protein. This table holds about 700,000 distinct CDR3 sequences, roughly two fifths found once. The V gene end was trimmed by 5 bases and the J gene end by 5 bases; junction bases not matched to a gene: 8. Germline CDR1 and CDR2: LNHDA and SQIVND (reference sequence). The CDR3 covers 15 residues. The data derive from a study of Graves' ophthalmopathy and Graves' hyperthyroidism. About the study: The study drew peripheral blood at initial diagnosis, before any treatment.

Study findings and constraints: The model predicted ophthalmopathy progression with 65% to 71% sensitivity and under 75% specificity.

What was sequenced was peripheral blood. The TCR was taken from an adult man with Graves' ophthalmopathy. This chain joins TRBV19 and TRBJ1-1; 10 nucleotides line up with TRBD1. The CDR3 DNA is TGTGCCAGTAGTCGACGGACAGGGGGAGGGACTGAAGCTTTCTTT. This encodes CASSRRTGGGTEAFF. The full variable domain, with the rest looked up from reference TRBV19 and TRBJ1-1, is DGGITQSPKYLFRKEGQNVTLSCEQNLNHDAMYWYRQDPGQGLRLIYYSQIVNDFQKGDIAEGYSVSREKKESFPLTVTSAQKNPTAFYLCASSRRTGGGTEAFFGQGTRLTVV.